This record looks at one TCR beta chain sequence and its context. These data belong to a study of shared clonotypes between healthy human individuals. Germline CDR1 reads SEHNR; CDR2 reads FQNEAQ (reference sequence). The CDR3 runs 13 residues. J gave up 9 bases and V 5 bases, and 7 bases lay outside the gene matches. Terminally differentiated effector memory CD45RA+ cells were excluded from the naive CD8 cells, which were CD45RO-negative and positively selected for CCR7. The assay ran at deep level. Produced via immunoSEQ multiplex PCR; TCRdb's table is partial and in-frame only. The sample lists about 2.1 million clones; just over 90% were seen once.

The J gene is TRBJ1-5, the V gene TRBV7-9; 7 bases fit TRBD1. The sequence was collected from a young man in good health. Some clones in this sample may be carry-over from other donors' samples. The sequencing sample was made of naive CD8+ T cells from PBMCs. This CDR3 is CASSQGDYGPQHF. The CDR3 DNA reads as TGTGCCAGCAGCCAGGGGGACTACGGGCCCCAGCATTTT.